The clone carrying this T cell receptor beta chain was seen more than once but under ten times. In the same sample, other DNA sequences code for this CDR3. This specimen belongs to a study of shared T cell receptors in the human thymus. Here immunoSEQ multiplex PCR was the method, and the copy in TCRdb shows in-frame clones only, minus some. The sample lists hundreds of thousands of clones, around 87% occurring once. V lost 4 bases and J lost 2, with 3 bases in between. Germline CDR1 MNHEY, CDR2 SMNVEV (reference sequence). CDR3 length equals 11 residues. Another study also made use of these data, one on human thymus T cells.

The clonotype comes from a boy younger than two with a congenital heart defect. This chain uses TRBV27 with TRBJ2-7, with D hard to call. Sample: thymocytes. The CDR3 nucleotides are TGTGCCAGCAGTTCAACCTACGAGCAGTACTTC. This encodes CASSSTYEQYF.